These 17 T cell receptor beta chains were sequenced from one sample in a study of blood T cell repertoires in COVID-19. TCRdb's table, derived via immunoSEQ multiplex PCR, lists solely in-frame clones and lacks some. The sample lists about 430,000 clones, about 90% occurring once. The sequencing input was peripheral blood. Receptors were obtained from a man between 18 and 35 years old with COVID-19, enrolled during active disease.

This chain joins TRBV11-2 and TRBJ2-5; no clear D. This CDR3 region has 14 residues. Between the trimmed V and J ends, which lost 6 bases and 4 bases, there was a span of 15 bases. Germline V gives CDR1 SGHAT, CDR2 FQNNGV. This chain's CDR3 is CASSRVPLGETQYF. The CDR3, as DNA: TGTGCCAGCAGTCGTGTTCCTCTCGGAGAGACCCAGTACTTC.

In this sample, this clone turned up a few times. The J gene is TRBJ2-1, the V gene TRBV27; a possible D gene is TRBD2 (6 bases). The V gene's germline CDR1 is MNHEY and CDR2 SMNVEV (reference sequence). The CDR3 sequence is 14 residues long. The V and J ends lost 6 bases and 12 bases respectively, with 21 bases between them. In nucleotides, the CDR3 is TGTGCCAGCAGCCCAACCGCTAGCGCCCTAGGGCAGTTCTTC. Translating gives CASSPTASALGQFF.

The V call is TRBV29-1, the J call TRBJ1-1; 7 nucleotides line up with TRBD1. This CDR3 is built from 13 residues. The V gene's germline CDR1 is SQVTM and CDR2 ANQGSEA. V shed 5 bases and J 4 bases; nucleotides not matched to a gene: 7. The CDR3 coding sequence is TGCAGCGTTACCAGGGGGTTGGCCACTGAAGCTTTCTTT. This sequence encodes CSVTRGLATEAFF.

The chain employs TRBV3-1 (or the pseudogene TRBV3-2) and TRBJ2-1; 11 positions match TRBD1. V was clipped by 4 bases and J by 15 bases; unmatched bases: 5. The CDR3 length is 12 residues. Germline assignment: CDR1 LGHDT and CDR2 YNNKEL (reference sequence). As DNA, the CDR3 is TGTGCCAGCAGCCCTGGACAGGGGGCCATGTTCTTC. This gives the protein CASSPGQGAMFF.

The rearrangement joins TRBV9 to TRBJ2-1; 7 nucleotides align to TRBD2. Trimming took 4 bases from V and 8 from J; bases not matched to a gene: 12. The CDR3 runs to 15 residues. Germline CDR1 is SGDLS and CDR2 is YYNGEE. Here the CDR3 DNA reads TGTGCCAGCAGCCTCACTAGCGCCCCGGGCGATGAGCAGTTCTTC. It specifies CASSLTSAPGDEQFF.

This clone was recorded a few times. This chain uses TRBV19 with TRBJ1-5, with TRBD1 matching over 7 bases. The trim removed 3 bases at V and 3 bases at J, leaving 11 bases unmatched. The germline V gene has CDR1 LNHDA and CDR2 SQIVND (reference sequence). The CDR3 runs 17 residues. CDR3 sequence: CASSIRTMRGLNQPQHF. CDR3 in DNA: TGTGCCAGTAGTATCCGGACAATGAGGGGGCTCAATCAGCCCCAGCATTTT. Full variable domain (remainder filled in from reference TRBV19 and TRBJ1-5): DGGITQSPKYLFRKEGQNVTLSCEQNLNHDAMYWYRQDPGQGLRLIYYSQIVNDFQKGDIAEGYSVSREKKESFPLTVTSAQKNPTAFYLCASSIRTMRGLNQPQHFGDGTRLSIL.

The V call is TRBV7-9, the J call TRBJ2-5; weak D call: TRBD2 (5 bases). Per the germline V gene, CDR1 is SEHNR and CDR2 is FQNEAQ (reference sequence). V dropped 5 bases and J dropped 7 bases, with 17 bases sitting between them. The CDR3 length is 14 residues. The CDR3 region is CASSEDYRLVTQYF. The CDR3 bases are TGTGCCAGCAGCGAAGACTATAGGCTAGTGACCCAGTACTTC.

In this sample, this clone turned up a few times. The chain combines TRBV2 with TRBJ1-5, with 8 bases identical to TRBD1. Germline V gene lookup returns CDR1 SNHLY and CDR2 FYNNEI. Unmatched junction bases numbered 12, after V lost 8 bases and J lost 3 bases. The CDR3 covers 16 residues. CDR3 nucleotide sequence: TGTGCCAGCGGAGGGAGGGACAGGACTTACAATCAGCCCCAGCATTTT. Protein product: CASGGRDRTYNQPQHF.

The chain joins TRBV5-7 to TRBJ1-5; 8 nucleotides agree with TRBD1. TRBV5-7 is identified as an open reading frame with a role that is uncertain. CDR3 length: 14 residues. The junction had 0 bases not matched to a gene; V was cut back by 0 bases and J by 4 bases. DNA of the CDR3: TGTGCCAGCAGCTTGGACAGGGGGAATCAGCCCCAGCATTTT. Translating gives CASSLDRGNQPQHF.

V and J are TRBV12-3 or TRBV12-4 and TRBJ2-3, with D possibly TRBD2 on 5 matching bases. This CDR3 has 13 amino acids. Between the trimmed V and J ends, which lost 4 bases and 1 base, there was a span of 6 bases. This CDR3 is CASSWGGTDTQYF. CDR3 in DNA: TGTGCCAGCAGTTGGGGAGGCACAGATACGCAGTATTTT.

The chain joins TRBV12-5 to TRBJ2-7, with D possibly being TRBD2 (5 bases). CDR1 is LGHNT and CDR2 is FRNRAP in the germline V gene. Trimming stripped 6 bases from V and 4 bases from J, with 19 bases between. The CDR3 extends over 15 amino acids. CDR3 protein: CASGLDLGLSYEQYF. The CDR3 coding sequence is TGTGCTAGTGGCCTCGACCTCGGACTTTCTTACGAGCAGTACTTC.

The chain recombines TRBV10-2 with TRBJ2-1; 11 nucleotides agree with TRBD2. V lost 1 base to trimming and J lost 9 bases; unmatched junction nucleotides: 14. CDR1 and CDR2 (germline): WSHSY, SAAADI. This CDR3 has 18 amino acids. The CDR3 sequence: CASSEWGTSGTNWGEQFF. CDR3 bases: TGCGCCAGCAGTGAGTGGGGGACTAGCGGCACAAACTGGGGTGAGCAGTTCTTC.

This chain uses TRBV5-1 with TRBJ2-1, with 9 bases lining up with TRBD2. The CDR3 sequence is 15 residues long. CDR1 and CDR2 (germline): SGHRS, YFSETQ. V was clipped by 0 bases and J by 7 bases; unmatched bases: 5. CDR3 DNA: TGCGCCAGCAGCTTGGAAGGGACTAGCATAAATGAGCAGTTCTTC. It yields the protein CASSLEGTSINEQFF.

This chain links TRBV24-1 with TRBJ1-6, with TRBD1 as a possible D gene (5 bases). Germline loops: CDR1 KGHDR, CDR2 SFDVKD. V was clipped by 0 bases and J by 10 bases, with 15 bases between them. This CDR3 contains 16 residues. The CDR3 is CATSDLRGRENSPLHF. Here the CDR3 DNA reads TGTGCCACCAGTGATTTGCGCGGCAGGGAAAACTCACCCCTCCACTTT.

This clone was counted only a few times. The V call is TRBV6-5, the J call TRBJ2-1, with a tentative D call TRBD2 (5 bases). The CDR3 extends over 15 amino acids. CDR1 MNHEY and CDR2 SVGAGI come from the germline V gene. Trimming left V 0 bases short and J 1 base short, with 7 bases between. Here the CDR3 DNA reads TGTGCCAGCAGTTACTCCGGGGATTCCTACAATGAGCAGTTCTTC. Encoded protein: CASSYSGDSYNEQFF.

With regard to this clone: At the DNA level, this CDR3 is encoded by other sequences in the same sample as well. The chain links TRBV30 to TRBJ1-6; the match to TRBD1 covers 9 bases. The CDR3 consists of 14 residues. Losses at the gene ends were 2 bases for V and 7 bases for J; bases not matched to a gene: 3. Germline loops: CDR1 GTSNPN, CDR2 SVGIG (reference sequence). The CDR3 sequence: CAWSSGTGNSPLHF. The CDR3 DNA follows: TGTGCCTGGAGTTCTGGGACAGGGAATTCACCCCTCCACTTT.

This clone was seen a single time. This sequence joins TRBV6-5 and TRBJ1-4; the D is unclear. This CDR3 has 14 amino acids. Between the trimmed V and J ends, which lost 2 bases and 8 bases, there was a span of 12 bases. Germline V gene lookup returns CDR1 MNHEY and CDR2 SVGAGI. CDR3 DNA sequence: TGTGCCAGCAGTTACGAGGCTTTAGGAGAAAAACTGTTTTTT. Translation: CASSYEALGEKLFF.